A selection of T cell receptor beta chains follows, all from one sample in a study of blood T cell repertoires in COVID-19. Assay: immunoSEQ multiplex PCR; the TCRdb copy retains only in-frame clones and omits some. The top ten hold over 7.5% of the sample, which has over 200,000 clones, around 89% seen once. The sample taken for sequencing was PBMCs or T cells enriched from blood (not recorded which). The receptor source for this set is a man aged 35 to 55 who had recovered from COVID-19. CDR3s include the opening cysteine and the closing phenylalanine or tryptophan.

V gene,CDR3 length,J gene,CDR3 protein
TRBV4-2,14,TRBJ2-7,CASSQDLGLNSLYF
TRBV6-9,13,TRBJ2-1,CASSYAGVNEQFF
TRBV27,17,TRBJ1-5,CASSKTPGQTSNQPQHF
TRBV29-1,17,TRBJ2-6,CSVEGTGEFSGANVLTF
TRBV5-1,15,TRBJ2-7,CASSPYATGTYEQYF
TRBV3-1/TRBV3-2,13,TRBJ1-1,CASSHRGGTEAFF
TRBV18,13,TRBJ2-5,CASSPAFQETQYF
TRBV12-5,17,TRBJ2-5,CASGGWTSGRLGETQYF
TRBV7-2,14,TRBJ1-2,CASSSEWGGKGYTF
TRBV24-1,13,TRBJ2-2,CATSTANTGELFF
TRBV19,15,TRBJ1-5,CAVARAGESNQPQHF
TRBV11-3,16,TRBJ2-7,CASSLGLAGPYYEQYF
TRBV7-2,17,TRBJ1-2,CASSPQSGQGSIGGYTF
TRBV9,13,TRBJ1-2,CASSPRESYGYTF
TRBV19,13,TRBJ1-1,CASSSSIDSLAFF
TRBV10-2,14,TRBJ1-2,CASSTRQGDYGYTF
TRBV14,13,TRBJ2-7,CASSQVVAGEQYF
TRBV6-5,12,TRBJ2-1,CASRDSFAEQFF
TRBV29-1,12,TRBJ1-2,CSVEDAGLGYTF
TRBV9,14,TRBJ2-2,CASSVGVNTGELFF
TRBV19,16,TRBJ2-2,CASSTGGASFTGELFF
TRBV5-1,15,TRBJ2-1,CASSSRTGAYNEQFF
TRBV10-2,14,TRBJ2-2,CASSGTGASGELFF
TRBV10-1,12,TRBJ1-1,CASSESGGEAFF
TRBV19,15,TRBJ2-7,CASRNPGGLTGEQYF
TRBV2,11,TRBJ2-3,CASSWSDTQYF
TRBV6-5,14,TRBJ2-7,CASSTRQGTYEQYF
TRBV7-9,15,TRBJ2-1,CASSWDSLSYNEQFF
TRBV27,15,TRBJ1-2,CASRAPGQGAYGYTF
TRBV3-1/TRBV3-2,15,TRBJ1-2,CASSQAPGLDYGYTF
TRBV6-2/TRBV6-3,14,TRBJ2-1,CASSSWRDYNEQFF
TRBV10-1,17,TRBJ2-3,CASSGTSGGLLIDTQYF
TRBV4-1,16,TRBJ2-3,CASSRRTGVLIDTQYF
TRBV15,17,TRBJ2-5,CATSRDGTVLNPETQYF
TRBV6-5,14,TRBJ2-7,CASRLSGSTYEQYF
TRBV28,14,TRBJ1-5,CASSLTGGSQPQHF
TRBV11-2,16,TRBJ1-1,CASRPLREGRNTEAFF
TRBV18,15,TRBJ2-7,CASSPRADSIYEQYF
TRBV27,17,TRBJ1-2,CASSLATGVGAFDGYTF
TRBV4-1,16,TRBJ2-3,CASSMKTSGGTDTQYF
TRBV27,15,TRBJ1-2,CASSPWTGTFSGYTF